Below, one T cell receptor beta chain is given with its context. Its antigen is not identified. The source of the sample is a study of cytomegalovirus exposure and HLA in healthy donors. Looking at the study overall: The Caucasian-associated ancestry cluster held more than 80% of 350 to 450 genotyped donors.

PCR used 60 Vbeta primers and 13 Jbeta primers. This table comes from immunoSEQ multiplex PCR, and its TCRdb copy is limited to in-frame clones, with some not included. The table shows some 190,000 clones, with 70% to 75% occurring only once. Study results and limitations: Analyses of presence and absence presupposed an approximately uniform sequencing depth across donors. An analysis that was carried out later associated some 17,000 TCR beta sequences with HLA alleles at 0.05 false discovery rate. Productive status was seen about 90% or about 30% of the time for most TCR beta V segments in an earlier analysis.

CDR3 size: 15 residues. CDR1 and CDR2 (germline): MNHEY, SVGAGI. The junction had 11 bases not matched to a gene; V was cut back by 4 bases and J by 8 bases. The rearrangement joins TRBV6-5 to TRBJ1-2; 9 nucleotides line up with TRBD1. The clonotype comes from a man aged 25-45 years in good health and CMV-seropositive. Sequencing was performed on PBMCs. CDR3 in DNA: TGTGCCAGCAGTTCACCGGGACAGGGTTTGTTAGGCTACACCTTC. Its translation is CASSSPGQGLLGYTF.